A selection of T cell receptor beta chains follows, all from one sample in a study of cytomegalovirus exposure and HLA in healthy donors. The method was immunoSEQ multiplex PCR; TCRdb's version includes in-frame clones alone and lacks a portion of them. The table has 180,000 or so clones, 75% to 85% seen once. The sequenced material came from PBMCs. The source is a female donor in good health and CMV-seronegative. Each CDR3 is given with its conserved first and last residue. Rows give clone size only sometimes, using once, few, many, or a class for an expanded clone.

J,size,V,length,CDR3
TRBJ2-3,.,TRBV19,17,CASKGQGVWAPTDTQYF
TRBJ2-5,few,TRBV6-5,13,CASSLGGQETQYF
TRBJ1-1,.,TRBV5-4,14,CASTKQGMNTEAFF
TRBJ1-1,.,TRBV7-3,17,CASSHGTGRSWDTEAFF
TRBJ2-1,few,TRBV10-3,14,CAIRFRDSYNEQFF
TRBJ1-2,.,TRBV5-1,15,CASSPFSADGYGYTF
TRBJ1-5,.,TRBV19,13,CASSIRVNQPQHF
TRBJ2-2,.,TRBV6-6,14,CASTLNRGNGELFF
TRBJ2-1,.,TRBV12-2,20,CASRLKGTRTVLFSYNEQFF
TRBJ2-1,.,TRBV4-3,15,CASSQELGPTMRQFF
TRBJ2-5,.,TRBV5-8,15,CASSSPALVQETQYF
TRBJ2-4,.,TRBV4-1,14,CASSWVGGKNIQYF
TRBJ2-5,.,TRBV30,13,CAWSVLAGGTQYF
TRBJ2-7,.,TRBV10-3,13,CAISDRVGGEQYF
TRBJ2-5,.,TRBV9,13,CASSVAGWETQYF
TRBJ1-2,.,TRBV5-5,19,CASSVESPGKSRPYYGYTF